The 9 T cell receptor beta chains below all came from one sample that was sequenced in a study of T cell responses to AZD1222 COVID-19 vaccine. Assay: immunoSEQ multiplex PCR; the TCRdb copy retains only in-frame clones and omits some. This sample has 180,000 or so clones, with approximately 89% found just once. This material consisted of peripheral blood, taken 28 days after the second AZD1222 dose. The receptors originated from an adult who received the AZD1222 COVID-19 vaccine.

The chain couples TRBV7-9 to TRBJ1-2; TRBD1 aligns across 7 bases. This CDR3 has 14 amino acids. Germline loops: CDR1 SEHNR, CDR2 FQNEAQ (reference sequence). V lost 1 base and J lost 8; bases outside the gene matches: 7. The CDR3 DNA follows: TGTGCCAGCAGCTTAGGAACAGGGGAGAGCGGCTACACCTTC. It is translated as CASSLGTGESGYTF. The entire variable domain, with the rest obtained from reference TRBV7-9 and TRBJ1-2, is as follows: DTGVSQNPRHKITKRGQNVTFRCDPISEHNRLYWYRQTLGQGPEFLTYFQNEAQLEKSRLLSDRFSAERPKGSFSTLEIQRTEQGDSAMYLCASSLGTGESGYTFGSGTRLTVV.

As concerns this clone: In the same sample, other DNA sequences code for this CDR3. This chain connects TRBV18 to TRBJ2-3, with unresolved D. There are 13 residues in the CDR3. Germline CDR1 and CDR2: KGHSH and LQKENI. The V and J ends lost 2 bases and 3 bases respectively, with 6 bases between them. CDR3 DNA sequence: TGTGCCAGCTCACCAGACATAACAGATACGCAGTATTTT. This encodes CASSPDITDTQYF.

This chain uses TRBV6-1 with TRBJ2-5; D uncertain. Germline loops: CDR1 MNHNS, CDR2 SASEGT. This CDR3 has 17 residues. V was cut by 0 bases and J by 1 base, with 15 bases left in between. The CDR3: CASSEAGWQAAQETQYF. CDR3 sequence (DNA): TGTGCCAGCAGTGAAGCGGGATGGCAGGCCGCCCAAGAGACCCAGTACTTC.

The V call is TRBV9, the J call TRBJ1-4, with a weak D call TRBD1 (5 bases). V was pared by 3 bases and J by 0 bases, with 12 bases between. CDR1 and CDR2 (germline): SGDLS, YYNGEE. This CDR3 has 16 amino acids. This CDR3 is CASSGRGAATNEKLFF. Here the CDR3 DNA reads TGTGCCAGCAGCGGGAGAGGGGCCGCAACTAATGAAAAACTGTTTTTT.

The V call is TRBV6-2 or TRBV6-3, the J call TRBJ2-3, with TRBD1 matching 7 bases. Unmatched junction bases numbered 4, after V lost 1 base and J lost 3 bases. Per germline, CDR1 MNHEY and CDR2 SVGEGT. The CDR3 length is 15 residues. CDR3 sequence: CASSYFDRETDTQYF. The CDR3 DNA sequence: TGTGCCAGCAGTTACTTTGACAGGGAAACAGATACGCAGTATTTT.

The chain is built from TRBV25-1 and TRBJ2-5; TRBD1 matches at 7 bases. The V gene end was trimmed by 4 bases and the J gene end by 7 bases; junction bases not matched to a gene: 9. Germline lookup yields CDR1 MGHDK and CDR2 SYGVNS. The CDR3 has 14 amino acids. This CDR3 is CASSVPGQSGTQYF. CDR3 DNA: TGTGCCAGCAGTGTACCGGGACAGAGTGGGACCCAGTACTTC.

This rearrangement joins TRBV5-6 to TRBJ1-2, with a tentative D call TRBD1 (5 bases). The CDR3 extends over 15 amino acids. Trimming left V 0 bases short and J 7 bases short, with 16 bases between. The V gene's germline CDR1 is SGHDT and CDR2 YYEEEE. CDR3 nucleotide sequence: TGTGCCAGCAGCTTGGTCCCGGGGGTGACTAGTGGCTACACCTTC. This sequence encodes CASSLVPGVTSGYTF.

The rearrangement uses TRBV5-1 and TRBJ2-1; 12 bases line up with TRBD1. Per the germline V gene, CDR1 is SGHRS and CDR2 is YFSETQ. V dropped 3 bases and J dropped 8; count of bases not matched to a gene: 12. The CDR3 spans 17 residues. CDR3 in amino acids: CASSYKGTGGKGDEQFF. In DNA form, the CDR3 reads TGCGCCAGCAGCTACAAAGGGACAGGGGGCAAAGGGGATGAGCAGTTCTTC.

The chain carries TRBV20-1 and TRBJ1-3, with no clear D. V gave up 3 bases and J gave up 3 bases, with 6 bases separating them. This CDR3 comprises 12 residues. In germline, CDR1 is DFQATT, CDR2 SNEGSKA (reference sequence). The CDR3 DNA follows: TGCAGTGCTAGTTTCGGTGGAAACACCATATATTTT. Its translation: CSASFGGNTIYF.